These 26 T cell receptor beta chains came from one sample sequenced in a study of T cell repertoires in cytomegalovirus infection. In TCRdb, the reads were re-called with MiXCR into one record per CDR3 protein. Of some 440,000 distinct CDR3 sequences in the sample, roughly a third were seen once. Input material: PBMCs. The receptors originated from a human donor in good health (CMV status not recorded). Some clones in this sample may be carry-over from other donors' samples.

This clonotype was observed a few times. As DNA, the CDR3 is TGTGCCAGTTCGACGCATCCCTCTGAGGGCTACACCTTC. This translates into CASSTHPSEGYTF. The chain joins TRBV19 to TRBJ1-2, with D unresolved. CDR1 is LNHDA, CDR2 SQIVND, per germline (reference sequence). With 8 bases removed from V and 8 bases from J, the gap between germline ends came to 18 bases. The CDR3 loop spans 13 amino acids.

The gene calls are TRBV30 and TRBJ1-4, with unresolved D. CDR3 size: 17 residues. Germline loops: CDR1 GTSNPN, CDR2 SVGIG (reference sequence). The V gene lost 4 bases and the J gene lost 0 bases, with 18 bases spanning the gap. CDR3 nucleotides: TGTGCCTGGACAGACGGCACAACTTTTGCAACTAATGAAAAACTGTTTTTT. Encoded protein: CAWTDGTTFATNEKLFF.

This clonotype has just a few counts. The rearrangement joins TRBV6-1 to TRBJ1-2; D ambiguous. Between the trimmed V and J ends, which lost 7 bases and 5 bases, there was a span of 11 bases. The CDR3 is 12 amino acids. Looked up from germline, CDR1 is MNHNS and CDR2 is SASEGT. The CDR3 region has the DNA TGTGCCAGCACTCATACGACGTATGGCTACACCTTC. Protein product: CASTHTTYGYTF.

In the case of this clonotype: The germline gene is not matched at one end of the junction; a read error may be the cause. The CDR3 DNA follows: TGTTCCAGCAGTTATGAGGGAGGCAATCAGCCCCAGCATTTT. It codes for CSSSYEGGNQPQHF. This chain connects TRBV6-2 or TRBV6-3 to TRBJ1-5; D is unclear. Germline-derived CDR1 and CDR2 are MNHEY and SVGEGT. The CDR3 totals 14 residues.

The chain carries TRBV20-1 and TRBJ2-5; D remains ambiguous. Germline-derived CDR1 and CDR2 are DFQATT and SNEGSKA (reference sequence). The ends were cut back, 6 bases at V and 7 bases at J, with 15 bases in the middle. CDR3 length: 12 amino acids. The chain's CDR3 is CSARRTEGTQYF. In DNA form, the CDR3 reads TGCAGTGCCCGCCGGACGGAAGGGACCCAGTACTTC.

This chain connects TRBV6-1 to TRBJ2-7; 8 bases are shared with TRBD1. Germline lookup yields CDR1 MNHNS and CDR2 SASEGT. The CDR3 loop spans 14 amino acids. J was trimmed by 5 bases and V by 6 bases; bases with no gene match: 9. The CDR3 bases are TGTGCCAGCAGGTTAGACAGGGGATCTAACGAGCAGTACTTC. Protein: CASRLDRGSNEQYF.

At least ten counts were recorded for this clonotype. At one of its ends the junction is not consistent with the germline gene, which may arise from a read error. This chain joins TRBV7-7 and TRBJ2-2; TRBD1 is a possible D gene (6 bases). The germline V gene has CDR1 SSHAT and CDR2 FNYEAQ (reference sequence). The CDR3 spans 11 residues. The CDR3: CASRGPGELFF. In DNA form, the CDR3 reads TGTGCTAGCAGGGGACCCGGGGAGCTGTTTTTT.

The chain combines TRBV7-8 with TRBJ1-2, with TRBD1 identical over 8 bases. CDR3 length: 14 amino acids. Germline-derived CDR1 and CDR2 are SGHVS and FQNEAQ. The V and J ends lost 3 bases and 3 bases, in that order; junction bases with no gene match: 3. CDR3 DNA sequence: TGTGCCAGCAGCTTCGGACAGGGTTACTATGGCTACACCTTC. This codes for CASSFGQGYYGYTF.

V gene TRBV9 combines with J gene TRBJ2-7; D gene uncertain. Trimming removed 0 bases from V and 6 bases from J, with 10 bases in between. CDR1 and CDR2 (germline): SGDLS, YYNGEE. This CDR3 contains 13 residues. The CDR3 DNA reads TGTGCCAGCAGCGTAGCTTGGGGTGGCGAGCAGTACTTC. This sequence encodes CASSVAWGGEQYF.

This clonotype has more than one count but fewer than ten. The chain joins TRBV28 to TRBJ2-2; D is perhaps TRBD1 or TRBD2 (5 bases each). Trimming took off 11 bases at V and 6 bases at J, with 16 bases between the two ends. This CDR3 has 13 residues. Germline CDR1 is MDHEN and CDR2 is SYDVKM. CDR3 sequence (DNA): TGTGCCGCGAGGGGCGAATCCCCCGGGGAGCTGTTTTTT. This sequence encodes CAARGESPGELFF.

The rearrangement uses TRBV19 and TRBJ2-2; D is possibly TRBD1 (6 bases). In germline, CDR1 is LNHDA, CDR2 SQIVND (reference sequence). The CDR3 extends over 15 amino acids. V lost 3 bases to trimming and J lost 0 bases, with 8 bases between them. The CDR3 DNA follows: TGTGCCAGTAGTATCAGGGGCTCGAACACCGGGGAGCTGTTTTTT. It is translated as CASSIRGSNTGELFF.

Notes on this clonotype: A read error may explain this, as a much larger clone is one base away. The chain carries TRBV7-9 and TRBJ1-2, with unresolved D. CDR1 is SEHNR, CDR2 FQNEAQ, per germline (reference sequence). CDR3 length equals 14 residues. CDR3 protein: CASRVLGETYAYTF. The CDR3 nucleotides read TGTGCCAGCAGAGTACTCGGAGAAACTTATGCCTACACCTTC.

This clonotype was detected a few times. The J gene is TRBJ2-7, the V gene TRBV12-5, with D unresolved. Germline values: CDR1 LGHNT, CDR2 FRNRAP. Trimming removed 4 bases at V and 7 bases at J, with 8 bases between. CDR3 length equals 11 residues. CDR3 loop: CASGSGREQYF. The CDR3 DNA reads TGTGCTAGTGGTTCGGGTCGTGAGCAGTACTTC.

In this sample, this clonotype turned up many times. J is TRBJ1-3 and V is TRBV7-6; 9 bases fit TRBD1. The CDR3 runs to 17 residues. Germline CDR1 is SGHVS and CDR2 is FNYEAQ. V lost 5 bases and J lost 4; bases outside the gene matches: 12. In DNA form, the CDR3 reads TGTGCCAGCAGCCCAACCGGGACAGGGACGTACGGAAACACCATATATTTT. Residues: CASSPTGTGTYGNTIYF.

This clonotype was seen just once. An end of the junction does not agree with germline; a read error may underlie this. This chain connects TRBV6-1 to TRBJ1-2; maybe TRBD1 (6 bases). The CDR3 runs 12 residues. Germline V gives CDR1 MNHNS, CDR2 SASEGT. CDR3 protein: CASTLTGRGYTF. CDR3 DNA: TGTGCAAGCACTCTAACAGGGCGCGGCTACACCTTC.

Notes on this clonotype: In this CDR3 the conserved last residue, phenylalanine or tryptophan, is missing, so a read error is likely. Here the CDR3 DNA reads TGTGCCAGCACCACGAGTCCGGGACTCGCGGGGAGTGAGCAGTACTTA. It specifies CASTTSPGLAGSEQYL. This sequence joins TRBV7-2 and TRBJ2-7; tentative D call: TRBD2 (6 bases). The CDR3 covers 16 residues. Germline V gives CDR1 SGHTA, CDR2 FQGNSA. Trimming shortened V by 7 bases and J by 7 bases, and 26 bases separated the two germline ends.

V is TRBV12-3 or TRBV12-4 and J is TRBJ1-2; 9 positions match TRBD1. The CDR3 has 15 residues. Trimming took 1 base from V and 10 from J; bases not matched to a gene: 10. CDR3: CASSLVRGQGEVYTF. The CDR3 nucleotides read TGTGCCAGCAGTTTAGTTAGGGGACAGGGTGAGGTCTACACCTTC.

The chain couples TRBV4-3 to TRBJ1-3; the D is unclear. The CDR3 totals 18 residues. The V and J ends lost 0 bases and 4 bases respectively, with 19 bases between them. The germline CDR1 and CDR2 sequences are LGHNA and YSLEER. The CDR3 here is CASSQDWVVRVRGNTIYF. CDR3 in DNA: TGCGCCAGCAGCCAAGATTGGGTAGTAAGGGTGCGAGGAAACACCATATATTTT.

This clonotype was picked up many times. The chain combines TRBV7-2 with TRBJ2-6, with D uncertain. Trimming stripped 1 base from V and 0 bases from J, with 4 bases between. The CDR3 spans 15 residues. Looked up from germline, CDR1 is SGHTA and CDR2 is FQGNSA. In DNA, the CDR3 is TGTGCCAGCAGCTTAGAGGGCTCTGGGGCCAACGTCCTGACTTTC. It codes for CASSLEGSGANVLTF.

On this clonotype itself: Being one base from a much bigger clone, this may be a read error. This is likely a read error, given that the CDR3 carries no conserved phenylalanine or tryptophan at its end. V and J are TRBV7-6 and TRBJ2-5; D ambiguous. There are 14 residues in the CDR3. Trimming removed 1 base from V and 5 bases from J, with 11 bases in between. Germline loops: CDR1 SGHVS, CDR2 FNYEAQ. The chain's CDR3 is CASSLEDMGETQYL. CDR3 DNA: TGTGCCAGCAGCTTAGAGGATATGGGCGAGACCCAGTACTTA.

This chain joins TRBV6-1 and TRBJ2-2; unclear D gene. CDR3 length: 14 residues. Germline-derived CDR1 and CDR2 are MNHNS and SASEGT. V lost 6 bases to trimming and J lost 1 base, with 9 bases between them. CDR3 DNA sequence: TGTGCCAGCAGGACGGCCCAGAACACCGGGGAGCTGTTTTTT. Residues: CASRTAQNTGELFF.

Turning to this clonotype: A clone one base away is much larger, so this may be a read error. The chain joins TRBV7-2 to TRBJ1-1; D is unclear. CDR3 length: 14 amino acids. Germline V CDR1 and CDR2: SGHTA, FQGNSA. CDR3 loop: CVSSLVQTNTEAFF. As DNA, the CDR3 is TGTGTCAGCAGCTTAGTACAGACAAACACTGAAGCTTTCTTT. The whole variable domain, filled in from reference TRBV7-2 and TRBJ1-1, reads GAGVSQSPSNKVTEKGKDVELRCDPISGHTALYWYRQSLGQGLEFLIYFQGNSAPDKSGLPSDRFSAERTGGSVSTLTIQRTQQEDSAVYLCVSSLVQTNTEAFFGQGTRLTVV.

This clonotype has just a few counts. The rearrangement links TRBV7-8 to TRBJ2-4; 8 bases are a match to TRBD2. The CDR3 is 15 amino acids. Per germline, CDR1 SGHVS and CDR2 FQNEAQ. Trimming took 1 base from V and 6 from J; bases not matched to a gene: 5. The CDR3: CASSLDPGGGNIQYF. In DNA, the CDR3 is TGTGCCAGCAGCTTAGACCCGGGGGGGGGAAACATTCAGTACTTC. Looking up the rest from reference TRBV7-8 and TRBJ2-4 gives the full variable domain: GAGVSQSPRYKVAKRGQDVALRCDPISGHVSLFWYQQALGQGPEFLTYFQNEAQLDKSGLPSDRFFAERPEGSVSTLKIQRTQQEDSAVYLCASSLDPGGGNIQYFGAGTRLSVL.

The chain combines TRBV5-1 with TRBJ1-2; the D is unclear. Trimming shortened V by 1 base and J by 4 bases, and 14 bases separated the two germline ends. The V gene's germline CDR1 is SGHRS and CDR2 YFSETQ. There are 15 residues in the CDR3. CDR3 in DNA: TGCGCCAGCAGCTTGCGAGTGGGGATTACCTATGGCTACACCTTC. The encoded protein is CASSLRVGITYGYTF.

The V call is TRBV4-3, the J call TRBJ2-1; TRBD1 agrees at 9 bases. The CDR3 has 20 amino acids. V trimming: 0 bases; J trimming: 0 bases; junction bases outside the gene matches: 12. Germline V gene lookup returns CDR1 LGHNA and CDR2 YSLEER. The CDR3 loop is CASSQDLETGGGFSYNEQFF. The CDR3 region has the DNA TGCGCCAGCAGCCAAGATTTGGAGACAGGGGGTGGATTCTCCTACAATGAGCAGTTCTTC.

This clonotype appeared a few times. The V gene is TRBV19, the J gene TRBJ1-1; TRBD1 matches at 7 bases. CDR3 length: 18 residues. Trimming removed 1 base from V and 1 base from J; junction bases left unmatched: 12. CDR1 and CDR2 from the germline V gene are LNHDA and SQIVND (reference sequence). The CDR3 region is CASSIGWTGPETNTEAFF. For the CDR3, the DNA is TGTGCCAGTAGTATAGGGTGGACAGGCCCCGAGACGAACACTGAAGCTTTCTTT.